Following are 21 T cell receptor beta chains from one sample sequenced in a study of T cells in Graves' hyperthyroidism and ophthalmopathy. Amplified TCR beta CDR3 regions derived from RNA transcripts. The HTBI primer set served for first-round RT-PCR of the TCR CDR3. TCRdb re-analysed the multiplex PCR reads in MiXCR, keeping a single row per CDR3 protein. This sample yields about 370,000 distinct CDR3 sequences, of which approximately 14% are seen a single time; under 25% belongs to the top ten. Sequenced material: blood. The receptors stem from a woman in her sixties or seventies with Graves' ophthalmopathy.

V gene TRBV9 combines with J gene TRBJ1-1, with D hard to call. Trimming removed 0 bases at V and 0 bases at J, with 3 bases between. Germline V CDR1 and CDR2: SGDLS, YYNGEE. This CDR3 region has 13 residues. The CDR3 region is CASSVDMNTEAFF. The CDR3 DNA is TGTGCCAGCAGCGTAGACATGAACACTGAAGCTTTCTTT.

This clonotype was observed at least ten times. The gene calls are TRBV11-2 and TRBJ1-4; D may be TRBD1 (6 bases). Trimming removed 5 bases from V and 7 bases from J, with 17 bases in between. Germline lookup yields CDR1 SGHAT and CDR2 FQNNGV. The CDR3 is 15 amino acids. The CDR3 nucleotides are TGTGCCAGCAGCCCATATCAGGGGATTGGTGAAAAACTGTTTTTT. Amino acid sequence: CASSPYQGIGEKLFF.

This clonotype was detected many times. V gene TRBV6-2 or TRBV6-3 combines with J gene TRBJ2-3, with D possibly matching TRBD2 (5 bases). Germline lookup yields CDR1 MNHEY and CDR2 SVGEGT. The CDR3 is 16 amino acids. V was pared by 4 bases and J by 5 bases, with 19 bases between. Written as DNA, the CDR3 is TGTGCCAGCAGTTCCCCTACTAGAAACGCCAGAGATACGCAGTATTTT. This codes for CASSSPTRNARDTQYF.

The chain couples TRBV20-1 to TRBJ2-7; 7 positions match TRBD1. The length of the CDR3 is 11 residues. The V segment lost 6 bases and the J segment 5 bases; nucleotides outside the gene matches: 4. Germline CDR1 and CDR2: DFQATT and SNEGSKA (reference sequence). CDR3 DNA sequence: TGCAGTGCCACAGGGGTCCACGAGCAGTACTTC. Protein product: CSATGVHEQYF.

The table lists this clonotype with a few counts. V gene TRBV19 combines with J gene TRBJ1-4; no clear D gene. The CDR3 consists of 13 residues. V was clipped by 8 bases and J by 5 bases, with 12 bases between them. CDR1 and CDR2 from the germline V gene are LNHDA and SQIVND (reference sequence). The CDR3, as DNA: TGTGCCAGTGGCCGCCTCAGGAATGAAAAACTGTTTTTT. Its protein is CASGRLRNEKLFF.

This clonotype was counted ten times or more. The J gene is TRBJ2-6, the V gene TRBV12-3 or TRBV12-4, with D tentatively TRBD2 (5 bases). This CDR3 comprises 14 residues. V was cut by 7 bases and J by 1 base, with 8 bases left in between. Here the CDR3 DNA reads TGTGCCAGCAATCCGGGGTCTGGGGCCAACGTCCTGACTTTC. It encodes CASNPGSGANVLTF.

V gene TRBV6-1 combines with J gene TRBJ2-7; D unresolved. The V and J ends lost 7 bases and 7 bases respectively, with 11 bases between them. The germline V gene encodes CDR1 MNHNS and CDR2 SASEGT. The CDR3 runs 11 residues. CDR3 bases: TGTGCCAGCAATCCCCTACTGGAGCAGTACTTC. Translation: CASNPLLEQYF.

This clonotype was detected ten times or more. V and J are TRBV2 and TRBJ2-3; TRBD2 is a possible D gene (6 bases). Germline V gene sequence: CDR1 SNHLY, CDR2 FYNNEI. The CDR3 length is 15 residues. Between the trimmed V and J ends, which lost 3 bases and 5 bases, there was a span of 15 bases. As DNA, the CDR3 is TGTGCCAGCAGTGAGCTAGGGGCGGGGAGAGATACGCAGTATTTT. As protein: CASSELGAGRDTQYF.

This clonotype was counted ten times or more. V gene TRBV2 combines with J gene TRBJ2-5; D perhaps matches TRBD1 (6 bases). The CDR3 is 11 residues long. Germline CDR1 SNHLY, CDR2 FYNNEI. Trimming shortened V by 6 bases and J by 9 bases, and 11 bases separated the two germline ends. CDR3: CASRAEGAQYF. The CDR3, as DNA: TGTGCCAGCAGAGCCGAGGGGGCCCAGTACTTC.

This clonotype was counted ten times or more. The CDR3 here is CASRLRSSTYEQYF. The CDR3 nucleotides read TGTGCCAGCCGACTACGGAGTTCAACTTACGAGCAGTACTTC. This chain links TRBV28 with TRBJ2-7, with D tentatively TRBD2 (5 bases). The V and J ends lost 8 bases and 4 bases respectively, with 18 bases between them. Germline CDR1 and CDR2: MDHEN and SYDVKM. The CDR3 extends over 14 amino acids.

The genes are TRBV20-1 and TRBJ1-5; D is possibly TRBD1 (6 bases). Trimming took off 0 bases at V and 2 bases at J, with 14 bases between the two ends. This CDR3 is 16 amino acids long. Germline CDR1 and CDR2: DFQATT and SNEGSKA (reference sequence). Here the CDR3 DNA reads TGCAGTGCTAGAGAGGAGAACAGGGTGGGCAATCAGCCCCAGCATTTT. It encodes CSAREENRVGNQPQHF.

The rearrangement joins TRBV9 to TRBJ2-1, with 11 nucleotides matching TRBD2. The CDR3 sequence is 18 residues long. Germline V lookup: CDR1 SGDLS, CDR2 YYNGEE. V dropped 0 bases and J dropped 1; count of bases not matched to a gene: 6. The CDR3 here is CASSVELAGGGSYNEQFF. The CDR3 DNA follows: TGTGCCAGCAGCGTAGAGCTAGCGGGAGGTGGTTCCTACAATGAGCAGTTCTTC.

This clonotype was observed many times. This chain connects TRBV20-1 to TRBJ1-5; TRBD1 matches at 7 bases. This CDR3 spans 15 amino acids. The germline V gene encodes CDR1 DFQATT and CDR2 SNEGSKA (reference sequence). J gave up 4 bases and V 1 base, and 7 bases lay outside the gene matches. The CDR3 coding sequence is TGCAGTGCTAGAGGACATGCCAGGGGGAATCAGCCCCAGCATTTT. It translates to CSARGHARGNQPQHF.

The CDR3 bases are TGTGCCAGCAGCTCCAGCGGGGGCCCCAATGAGCAGTTCTTC. This gives the protein CASSSSGGPNEQFF. J is TRBJ2-1 and V is TRBV7-3; TRBD2 matches at 8 bases. The length of the CDR3 is 14 residues. J was trimmed by 6 bases and V by 4 bases; bases with no gene match: 5. Germline V gives CDR1 SGHTA, CDR2 FQGTGA.

The chain employs TRBV28 and TRBJ2-7; D assignment may be TRBD1 or TRBD2 (5 bases each). The germline CDR1 and CDR2 sequences are MDHEN and SYDVKM. This CDR3 contains 13 residues. With 3 bases removed from V and 5 bases from J, the gap between germline ends came to 11 bases. In DNA form, the CDR3 reads TGTGCCAGCAGTTTGGGCAGGGACCACGAGCAGTACTTC. It yields the protein CASSLGRDHEQYF.

This clonotype turned up a few times. This chain connects TRBV14 to TRBJ2-1, with D possibly TRBD1 on 6 matching bases. The CDR3 runs to 17 residues. V gave up 3 bases and J gave up 2 bases, with 17 bases separating them. CDR1 and CDR2 from the germline V gene are SGHDN and FVKESK. CDR3 sequence (DNA): TGTGCCAGCAGCCACTCATACAGGGCGGGCACCTACAATGAGCAGTTCTTC. This translates into CASSHSYRAGTYNEQFF.

The table lists this clonotype with many counts. V is TRBV28 and J is TRBJ2-7, with 10 positions matching TRBD2. CDR3 length equals 16 residues. Germline CDR1 is MDHEN and CDR2 is SYDVKM. Trimming cost V 3 bases and J 2 bases; bases outside gene matches: 7. The chain's CDR3 is CASSLASGSYTYEQYF. The CDR3 DNA sequence: TGTGCCAGCAGTTTGGCTAGCGGGAGTTATACCTACGAGCAGTACTTC.

This clonotype occurred many times. The rearrangement joins TRBV3-1 to TRBJ2-5, with a weak D call TRBD1 (6 bases). Germline CDR1 LGHDT, CDR2 YNNKEL (reference sequence). The CDR3 sequence is 14 residues long. V was clipped by 1 base and J by 6 bases, with 12 bases between them. This CDR3 reads CASSQGNRAQTQYF. The CDR3 nucleotides read TGTGCCAGCAGCCAAGGGAACAGGGCCCAGACCCAGTACTTC.

The table lists this clonotype with many counts. The chain joins TRBV7-2 to TRBJ2-2; tentatively, D is TRBD2 (7 bases). Germline V lookup: CDR1 SGHTA, CDR2 FQGNSA. This CDR3 spans 15 amino acids. V gave up 5 bases and J gave up 7 bases, with 17 bases separating them. The chain's CDR3 is CASSLEAGAIGELFF. The CDR3 coding sequence is TGTGCCAGCAGCCTAGAGGCGGGGGCAATCGGGGAGCTGTTTTTT.

This clonotype appeared many times. V gene TRBV5-6 combines with J gene TRBJ2-3; TRBD1 aligns across 9 bases. Germline V gene lookup returns CDR1 SGHDT and CDR2 YYEEEE. This CDR3 contains 16 residues. Germline trimming cut 1 base from V and 4 bases from J; bases unmatched to any gene: 7. This CDR3 is CASSLSGTGWPDTQYF. CDR3 nucleotide sequence: TGTGCCAGCAGCTTGTCTGGGACAGGGTGGCCAGATACGCAGTATTTT.

This clonotype appeared a few times. V gene TRBV2 combines with J gene TRBJ1-4; 7 positions agree with TRBD1. J lost 7 bases, V lost 4 bases, and 6 bases had no gene match. There are 14 residues in the CDR3. Per germline, CDR1 SNHLY and CDR2 FYNNEI. CDR3 amino acids: CASSGSGQFEKLFF. The DNA of the CDR3 is TGTGCCAGCAGTGGGTCGGGACAGTTTGAAAAACTGTTTTTT.